The table lists the clone carrying this T cell receptor beta chain with a count of one. This sample is drawn from a study of T cells in localized non-small cell lung cancer. Sequencing was performed with immunoSEQ multiplex PCR; in TCRdb, only in-frame clones are kept and a portion is missing. There are 1,600 or so clones in the sample; around a third occur only once, and around a fifth lies in the top ten. This specimen consisted of lung tumor tissue, obtained before any cancer treatment. The receptor was derived from a man aged 35 to 70 with stage II lung adenocarcinoma.

The CDR3 here is CASSIKGVTNIQYF. The CDR3 DNA reads TGTGCCAGTAGTATTAAGGGGGTCACAAACATTCAGTACTTC. This chain uses TRBV19 with TRBJ2-4, with D possibly TRBD1 on 6 matching bases. V lost 3 bases and J 6 bases, leaving 12 bases between the germline ends. This CDR3 is built from 14 residues. Germline V CDR1 and CDR2: LNHDA, SQIVND (reference sequence).